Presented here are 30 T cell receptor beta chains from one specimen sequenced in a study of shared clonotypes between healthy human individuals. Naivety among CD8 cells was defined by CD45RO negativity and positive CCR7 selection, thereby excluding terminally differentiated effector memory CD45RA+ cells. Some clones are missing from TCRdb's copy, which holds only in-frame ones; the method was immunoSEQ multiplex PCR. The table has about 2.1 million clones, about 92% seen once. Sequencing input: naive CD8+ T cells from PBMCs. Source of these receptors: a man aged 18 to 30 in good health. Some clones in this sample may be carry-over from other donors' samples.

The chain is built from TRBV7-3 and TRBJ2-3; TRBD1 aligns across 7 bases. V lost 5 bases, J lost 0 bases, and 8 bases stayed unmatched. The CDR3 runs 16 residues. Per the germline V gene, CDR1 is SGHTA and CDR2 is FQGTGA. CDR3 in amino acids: CASSTGTDYSTDTQYF. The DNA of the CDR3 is TGTGCCAGCAGCACCGGGACAGACTATAGCACAGATACGCAGTATTTT.

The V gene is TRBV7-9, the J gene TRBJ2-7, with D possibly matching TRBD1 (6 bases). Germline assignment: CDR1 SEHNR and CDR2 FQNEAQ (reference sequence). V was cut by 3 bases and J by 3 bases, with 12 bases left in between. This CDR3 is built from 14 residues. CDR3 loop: CASSFSGHYYEQYF. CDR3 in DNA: TGTGCCAGCAGCTTTTCGGGACACTACTACGAGCAGTACTTC.

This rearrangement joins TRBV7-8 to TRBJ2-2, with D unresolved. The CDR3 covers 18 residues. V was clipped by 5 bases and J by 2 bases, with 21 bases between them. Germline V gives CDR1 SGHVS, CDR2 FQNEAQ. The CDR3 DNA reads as TGTGCCAGCAGCCCCCCCCTCCAGCTACTCACTAACACCGGGGAGCTGTTTTTT. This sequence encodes CASSPPLQLLTNTGELFF.

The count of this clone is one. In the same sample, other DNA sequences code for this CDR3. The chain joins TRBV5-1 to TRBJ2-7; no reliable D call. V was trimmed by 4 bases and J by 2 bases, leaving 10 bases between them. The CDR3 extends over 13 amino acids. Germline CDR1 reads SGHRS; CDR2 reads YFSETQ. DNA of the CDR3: TGCGCCAGCAGCCCAGGCAGTCCCTACGAGCAGTACTTC. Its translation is CASSPGSPYEQYF.

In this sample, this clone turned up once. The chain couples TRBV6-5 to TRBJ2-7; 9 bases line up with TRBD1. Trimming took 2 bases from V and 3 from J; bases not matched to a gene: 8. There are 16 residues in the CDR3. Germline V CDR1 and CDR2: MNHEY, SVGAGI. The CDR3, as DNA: TGTGCCAGCAGTTACGGTGGGGGACAGGGCTACTACGAGCAGTACTTC. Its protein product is CASSYGGGQGYYEQYF.

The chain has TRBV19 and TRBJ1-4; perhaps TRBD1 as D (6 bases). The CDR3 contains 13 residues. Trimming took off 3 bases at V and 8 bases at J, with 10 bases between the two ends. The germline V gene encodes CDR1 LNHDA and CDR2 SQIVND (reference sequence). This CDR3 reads CASSIGTREKLFF. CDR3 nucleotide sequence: TGTGCCAGTAGTATTGGGACAAGAGAAAAACTGTTTTTT.

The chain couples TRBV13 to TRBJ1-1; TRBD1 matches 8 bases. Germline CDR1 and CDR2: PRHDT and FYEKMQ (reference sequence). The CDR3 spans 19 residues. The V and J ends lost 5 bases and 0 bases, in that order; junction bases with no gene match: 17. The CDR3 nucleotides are TGTGCCAGCAGCCCTGGACAGGGATGGGGAGGGCGAGTGAACACTGAAGCTTTCTTT. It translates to CASSPGQGWGGRVNTEAFF.

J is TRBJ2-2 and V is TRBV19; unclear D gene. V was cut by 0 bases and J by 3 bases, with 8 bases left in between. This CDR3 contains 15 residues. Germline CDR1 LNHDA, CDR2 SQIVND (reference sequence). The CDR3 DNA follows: TGTGCCAGTAGTATAGATCTAGAAGACACCGGGGAGCTGTTTTTT. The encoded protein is CASSIDLEDTGELFF.

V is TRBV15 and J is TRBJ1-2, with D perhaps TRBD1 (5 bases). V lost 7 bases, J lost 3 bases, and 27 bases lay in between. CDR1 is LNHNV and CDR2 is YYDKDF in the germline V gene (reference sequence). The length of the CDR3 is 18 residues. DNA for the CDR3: TGTGCCACCACCTCGAGAGGGGTATCTCGGGTGGAAGACTATGGCTACACCTTC. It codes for CATTSRGVSRVEDYGYTF.

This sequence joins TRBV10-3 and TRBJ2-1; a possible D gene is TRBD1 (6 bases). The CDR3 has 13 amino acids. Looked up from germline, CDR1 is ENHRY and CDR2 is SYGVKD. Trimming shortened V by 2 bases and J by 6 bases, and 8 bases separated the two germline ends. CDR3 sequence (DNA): TGTGCCATCAGTGAGCGGACAGTCAATGAGCAGTTCTTC. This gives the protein CAISERTVNEQFF.

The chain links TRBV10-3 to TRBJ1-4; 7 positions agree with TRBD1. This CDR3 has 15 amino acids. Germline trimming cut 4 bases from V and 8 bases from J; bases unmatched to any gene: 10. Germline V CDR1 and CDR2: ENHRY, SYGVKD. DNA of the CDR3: TGTGCCATCAGTGGTGACAGGGCGCCGGGGGAAAAACTGTTTTTT. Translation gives CAISGDRAPGEKLFF.

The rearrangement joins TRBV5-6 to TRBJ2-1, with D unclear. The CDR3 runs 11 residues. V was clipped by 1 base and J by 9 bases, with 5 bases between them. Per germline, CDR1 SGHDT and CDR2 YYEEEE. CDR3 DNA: TGTGCCAGCAGCTTGACGGGTGAGCAGTTCTTC. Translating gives CASSLTGEQFF. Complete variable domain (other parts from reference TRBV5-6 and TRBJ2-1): DAGVTQSPTHLIKTRGQQVTLRCSPKSGHDTVSWYQQALGQGPQFIFQYYEEEERQRGNFPDRFSGHQFPNYSSELNVNALLLGDSALYLCASSLTGEQFFGPGTRLTVL.

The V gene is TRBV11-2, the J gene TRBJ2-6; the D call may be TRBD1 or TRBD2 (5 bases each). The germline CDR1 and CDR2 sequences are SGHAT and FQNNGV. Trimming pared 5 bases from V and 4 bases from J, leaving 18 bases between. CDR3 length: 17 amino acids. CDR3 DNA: TGTGCCAGCAGCGGAAGGGACGGCCCTCTGGGGGCCAACGTCCTGACTTTC. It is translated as CASSGRDGPLGANVLTF.

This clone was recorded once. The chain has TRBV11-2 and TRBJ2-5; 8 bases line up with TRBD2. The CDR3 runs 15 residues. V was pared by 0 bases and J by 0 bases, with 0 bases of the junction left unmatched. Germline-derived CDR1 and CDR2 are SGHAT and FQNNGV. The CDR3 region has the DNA TGTGCCAGCAGCTTAGAACTAGCGGACCAAGAGACCCAGTACTTC. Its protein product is CASSLELADQETQYF.

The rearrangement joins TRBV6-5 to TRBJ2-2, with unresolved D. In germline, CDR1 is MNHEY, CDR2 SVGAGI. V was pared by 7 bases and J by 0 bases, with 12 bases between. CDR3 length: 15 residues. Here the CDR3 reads CASNLLAANTGELFF. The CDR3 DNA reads TGTGCCAGCAACCTCCTGGCCGCGAACACCGGGGAGCTGTTTTTT.

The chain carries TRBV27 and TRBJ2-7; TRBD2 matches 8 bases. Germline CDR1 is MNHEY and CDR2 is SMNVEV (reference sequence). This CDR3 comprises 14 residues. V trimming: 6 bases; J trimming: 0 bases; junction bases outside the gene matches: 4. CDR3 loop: CASSGTSDSYEQYF. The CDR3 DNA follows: TGTGCCAGCAGCGGGACTAGTGACTCCTACGAGCAGTACTTC.

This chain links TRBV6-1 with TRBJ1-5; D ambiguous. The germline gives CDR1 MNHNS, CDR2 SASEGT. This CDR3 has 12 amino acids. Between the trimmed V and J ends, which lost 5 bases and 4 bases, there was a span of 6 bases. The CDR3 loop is CASSTGNQPQHF. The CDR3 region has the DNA TGTGCCAGCAGTACTGGGAATCAGCCCCAGCATTTT.

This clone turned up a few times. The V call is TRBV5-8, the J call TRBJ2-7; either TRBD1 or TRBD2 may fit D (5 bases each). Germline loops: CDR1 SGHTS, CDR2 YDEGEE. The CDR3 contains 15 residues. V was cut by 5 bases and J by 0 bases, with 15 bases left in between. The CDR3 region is CASSTDGAVSYEQYF. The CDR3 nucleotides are TGTGCCAGCAGTACCGACGGGGCAGTCTCCTACGAGCAGTACTTC.

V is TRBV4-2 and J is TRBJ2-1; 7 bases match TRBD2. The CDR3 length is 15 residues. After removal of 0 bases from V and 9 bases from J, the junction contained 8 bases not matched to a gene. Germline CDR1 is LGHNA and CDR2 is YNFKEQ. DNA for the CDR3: TGTGCCAGCAGCCAAGAGTCGACTAGCCGGGGTGAGCAGTTCTTC. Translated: CASSQESTSRGEQFF.

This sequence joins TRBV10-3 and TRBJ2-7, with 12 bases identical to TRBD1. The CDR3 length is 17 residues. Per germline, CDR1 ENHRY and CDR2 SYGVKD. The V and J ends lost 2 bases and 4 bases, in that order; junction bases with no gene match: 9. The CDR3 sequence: CAISEPGQGAHRYEQYF. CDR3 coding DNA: TGTGCCATCAGTGAGCCGGGACAGGGGGCCCATCGGTACGAGCAGTACTTC.

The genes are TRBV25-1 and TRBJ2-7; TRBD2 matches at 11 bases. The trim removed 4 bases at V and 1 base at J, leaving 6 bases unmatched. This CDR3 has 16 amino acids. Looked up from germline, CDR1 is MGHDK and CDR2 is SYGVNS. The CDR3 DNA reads TGTGCCAGCAGTGCCCCCGGGACTAGCGGTTCCTACGAGCAGTACTTC. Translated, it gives CASSAPGTSGSYEQYF.

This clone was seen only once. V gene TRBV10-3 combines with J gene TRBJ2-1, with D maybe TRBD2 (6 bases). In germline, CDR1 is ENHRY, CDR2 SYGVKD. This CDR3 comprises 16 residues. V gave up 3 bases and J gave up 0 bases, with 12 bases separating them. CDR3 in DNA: TGTGCCATCAGTGACCCGGGACTCAGCTCCTACAATGAGCAGTTCTTC. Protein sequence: CAISDPGLSSYNEQFF.

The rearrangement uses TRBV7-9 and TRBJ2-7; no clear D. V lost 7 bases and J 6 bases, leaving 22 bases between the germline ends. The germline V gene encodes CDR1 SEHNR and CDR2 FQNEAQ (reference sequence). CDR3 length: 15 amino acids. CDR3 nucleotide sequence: TGTGCCAGCACCCCTTGGGCAGGTATAGTAGGCGAGCAGTACTTC. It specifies CASTPWAGIVGEQYF.

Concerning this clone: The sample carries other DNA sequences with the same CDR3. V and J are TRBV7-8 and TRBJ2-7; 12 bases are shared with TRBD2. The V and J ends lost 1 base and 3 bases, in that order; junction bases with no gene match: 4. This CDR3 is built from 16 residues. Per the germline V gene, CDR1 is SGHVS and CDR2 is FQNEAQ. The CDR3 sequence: CASSLGLAGAGYEQYF. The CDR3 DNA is TGTGCCAGCAGCTTAGGACTAGCGGGAGCTGGCTACGAGCAGTACTTC.

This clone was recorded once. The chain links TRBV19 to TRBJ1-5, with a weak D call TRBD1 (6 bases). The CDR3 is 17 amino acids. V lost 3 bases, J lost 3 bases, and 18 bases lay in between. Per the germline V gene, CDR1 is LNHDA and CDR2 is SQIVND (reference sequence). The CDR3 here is CASSIRRGGRVNQPQHF. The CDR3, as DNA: TGTGCCAGTAGTATCCGACGGGGGGGCAGGGTCAATCAGCCCCAGCATTTT.

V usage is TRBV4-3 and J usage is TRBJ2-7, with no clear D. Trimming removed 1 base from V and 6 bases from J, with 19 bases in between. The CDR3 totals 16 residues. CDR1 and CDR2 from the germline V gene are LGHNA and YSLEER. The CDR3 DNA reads TGCGCCAGCAGCCAAGTCTTGGGCACTGGAAGGCGCGAGCAGTACTTC. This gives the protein CASSQVLGTGRREQYF.

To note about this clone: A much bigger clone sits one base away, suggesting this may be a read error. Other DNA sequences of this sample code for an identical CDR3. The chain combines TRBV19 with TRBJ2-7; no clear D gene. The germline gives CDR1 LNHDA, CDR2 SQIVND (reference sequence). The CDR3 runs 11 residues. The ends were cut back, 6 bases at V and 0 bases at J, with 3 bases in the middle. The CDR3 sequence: CASSDSYEQYF. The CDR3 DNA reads TGTGCCAGTAGCGACTCCTACGAGCAGTACTTC.

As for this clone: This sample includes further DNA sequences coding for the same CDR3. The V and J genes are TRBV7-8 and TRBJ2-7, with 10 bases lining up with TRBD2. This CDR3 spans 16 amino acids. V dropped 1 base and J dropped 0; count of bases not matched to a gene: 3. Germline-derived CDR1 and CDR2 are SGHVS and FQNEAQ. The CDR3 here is CASSLGLAGSSYEQYF. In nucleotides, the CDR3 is TGTGCCAGCAGCTTAGGACTAGCGGGCAGCTCCTACGAGCAGTACTTC.

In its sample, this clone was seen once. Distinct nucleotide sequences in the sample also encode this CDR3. CDR3 in DNA: TGTGCCAGCAGCGTAGGTGGGACACACTCCTACGAGCAGTACTTC. The encoded protein is CASSVGGTHSYEQYF. V usage is TRBV9 and J usage is TRBJ2-7, with a tentative D call TRBD1 (6 bases). There are 15 residues in the CDR3. Deletions cut 0 bases from V and 0 bases from J, with 10 bases between. CDR1 is SGDLS and CDR2 is YYNGEE in the germline V gene.

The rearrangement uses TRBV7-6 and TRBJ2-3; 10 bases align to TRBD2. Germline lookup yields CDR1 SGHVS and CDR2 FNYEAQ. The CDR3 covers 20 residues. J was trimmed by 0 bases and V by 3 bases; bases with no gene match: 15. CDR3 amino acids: CASSFHLIVTSGYSTDTQYF. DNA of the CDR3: TGTGCCAGCAGCTTTCATCTAATTGTGACTAGCGGGTATAGCACAGATACGCAGTATTTT.